The 12 T cell receptor beta chains below all came from one sample that was sequenced in a study of cytomegalovirus exposure and HLA in healthy donors. The PCR contained 60 Vbeta and 13 Jbeta primers. Here immunoSEQ multiplex PCR was the method, and the copy in TCRdb shows in-frame clones only, minus some. The repertoire holds about 140,000 clones, more than 65% seen once, with 1.5% to 2% in the top ten. The sequencing sample was made of PBMCs. These TCRs come from a woman aged 30 to 39 in good health and CMV-seronegative.

The genes are TRBV6-5 and TRBJ1-5; D gene ambiguous. CDR1 MNHEY and CDR2 SVGAGI come from the germline V gene. This CDR3 is built from 15 residues. V gave up 5 bases and J gave up 3 bases, with 14 bases separating them. The CDR3 is CASSRTYEDNQPQHF. The CDR3 DNA sequence: TGTGCCAGCAGTCGTACGTATGAGGACAATCAGCCCCAGCATTTT.

The sample holds a few counts of this clone. V and J are TRBV2 and TRBJ1-1; D may be TRBD1 (5 bases). This CDR3 comprises 14 residues. CDR1 is SNHLY, CDR2 FYNNEI, per germline. The V gene lost 6 bases and the J gene lost 5 bases, with 16 bases spanning the gap. The CDR3 is CASRPGHKRTEAFF. CDR3 nucleotide sequence: TGTGCCAGCAGGCCAGGACATAAGAGGACTGAAGCTTTCTTT.

The chain recombines TRBV4-2 with TRBJ2-2, with 9 bases lining up with TRBD2. Trimming cost V 3 bases and J 4 bases; bases outside gene matches: 9. The germline gives CDR1 LGHNA, CDR2 YNFKEQ. The CDR3 sequence is 17 residues long. The CDR3 protein is CASSHAIAGVGTGELFF. The CDR3 DNA is TGTGCCAGCAGCCACGCTATAGCGGGAGTGGGCACCGGGGAGCTGTTTTTT.

The chain joins TRBV7-3 to TRBJ2-3; 7 bases are shared with TRBD2. The ends lost 5 bases at V and 2 bases at J; junction bases unmatched: 7. Germline V gene data show CDR1 as SGHTA and CDR2 as FQGTGA. The CDR3 has 15 residues. The CDR3 region has the DNA TGTGCCAGCAGCACGGGGACTACCTACACAGATACGCAGTATTTT. Protein sequence: CASSTGTTYTDTQYF.

This clone was recorded a few times. The V and J genes are TRBV5-4 and TRBJ2-1; D gene uncertain. The CDR3 consists of 15 residues. V was pared by 0 bases and J by 3 bases, with 10 bases between. Germline V gene sequence: CDR1 SGHNT, CDR2 YYREEE (reference sequence). This CDR3 reads CASSLAGQDYNEQFF. The CDR3 nucleotides are TGTGCCAGCAGCTTGGCTGGGCAGGACTACAATGAGCAGTTCTTC.

The rearrangement uses TRBV30 and TRBJ2-1; 11 nucleotides agree with TRBD1. Germline values: CDR1 GTSNPN, CDR2 SVGIG (reference sequence). V gave up 1 base and J gave up 3 bases; unmatched junction bases: 2. The CDR3 is 15 amino acids. DNA of the CDR3: TGTGCCTGGAGTGAGGGGACAGGGGGCTACAATGAGCAGTTCTTC. Protein: CAWSEGTGGYNEQFF.

The V gene is TRBV30, the J gene TRBJ2-1; no firm D call. The germline gives CDR1 GTSNPN, CDR2 SVGIG (reference sequence). V was trimmed by 2 bases and J by 7 bases, leaving 18 bases between them. The CDR3 length is 15 residues. The CDR3 here is CAWSPPYSVWNEQFF. The CDR3 DNA reads as TGTGCCTGGAGTCCCCCGTATAGTGTGTGGAATGAGCAGTTCTTC.

The chain is built from TRBV19 and TRBJ1-2, with D tentatively TRBD1 (5 bases). With 6 bases removed from V and 8 bases from J, the gap between germline ends came to 19 bases. Germline-derived CDR1 and CDR2 are LNHDA and SQIVND (reference sequence). CDR3 length: 14 residues. DNA for the CDR3: TGTGCCAGTAGCCCTGGGACTGGACTTTTAGGCTACACCTTC. Amino acids: CASSPGTGLLGYTF.

V and J are TRBV7-3 and TRBJ1-3; TRBD1 agrees at 9 bases. V shed 1 base and J 3 bases; nucleotides not matched to a gene: 4. Per the germline V gene, CDR1 is SGHTA and CDR2 is FQGTGA. The CDR3 is made up of 16 amino acids. The CDR3, as DNA: TGTGCCAGCAGCTTAAACCCGACAGGGGGTGGAAACACCATATATTTT. The encoded protein is CASSLNPTGGGNTIYF.

This clone came up a few times. The CDR3 DNA follows: TGTGCCATCACTCTCCCACCGGGACAGGGGAACACCATATATTTT. Translation: CAITLPPGQGNTIYF. V usage is TRBV10-3 and J usage is TRBJ1-3; TRBD1 agrees at 10 bases. The V gene end was trimmed by 7 bases and the J gene end by 7 bases; junction bases not matched to a gene: 10. The CDR3 sequence is 15 residues long. Germline V CDR1 and CDR2: ENHRY, SYGVKD.

The chain joins TRBV7-9 to TRBJ2-3; 11 bases map to TRBD2. V lost 5 bases to trimming and J lost 2 bases; unmatched junction nucleotides: 3. Germline CDR1 reads SEHNR; CDR2 reads FQNEAQ (reference sequence). The CDR3 spans 15 residues. The CDR3 region is CASSPGLADTDTQYF. The CDR3 bases are TGTGCCAGCAGCCCGGGACTAGCGGACACAGATACGCAGTATTTT.

The genes are TRBV28 and TRBJ2-7, with 11 bases that match TRBD2. The CDR3 loop spans 16 amino acids. Germline V gene data show CDR1 as MDHEN and CDR2 as SYDVKM. V trimming: 5 bases; J trimming: 7 bases; junction bases outside the gene matches: 13. The CDR3 bases are TGTGCCAGCAGTCCTCATAGCGGGAGGGCCGCGGGAGAGCAGTACTTC. This gives the protein CASSPHSGRAAGEQYF.